This section outlines one TCR beta chain sequence together with its context. Antigen specificity is unknown. In germline, CDR1 is SEHNR, CDR2 FQNEAQ (reference sequence). Trimming pared 5 bases from V and 8 bases from J, leaving 15 bases between. The CDR3 extends over 13 amino acids. The sample is drawn from a study of shared clonotypes between healthy human individuals. Overall study results and limits: The small donor group covered limited genetic and exposure diversity.

The assay was carried out at the deep level. Original processing methods: Sequence data from immunoSEQ were junction-only and lacked quality scores; consequently, filtering differed. Libraries were prepared by immunoSEQ multiplex PCR; TCRdb keeps only in-frame clonotypes and omits some of them. V and J calls and clone size are given by that table; D and trimming were obtained from the DNA. Seen here are roughly 450,000 clones, less than 85% observed once, and the top ten hold approximately 13%. Donors were Caucasian adults residing in Nashville, Tennessee, USA. The TCR sequence derives from a woman aged 40 to 50 in good health. Some clones in this sample may be carry-over from other donors' samples. The sample consisted of PBMCs. The rearrangement links TRBV7-9 to TRBJ1-2; D is uncertain. The CDR3: CASSPPPPGGYTF. The DNA for the CDR3 is TGTGCCAGCAGCCCACCCCCCCCGGGCGGCTACACCTTC.